Reported below is one T cell receptor beta chain. Germline assignment: CDR1 SGHVS and CDR2 FNYEAQ. Trimming cost V 2 bases and J 6 bases, with 4 bases left between them. The CDR3 length is 12 residues. These data originate in a study of blood T cell repertoires in COVID-19. Background on the study: Spain, Italy and the United States supplied samples that represented acute and convalescent COVID-19. Nucleic acid was either cDNA or gDNA, and it came from T cells, B-cell-depleted T cells, or PBMCs.

Per the original data handling: By means of reference gene primer amplification, nucleated cell counts were estimated. Assay used: immunoSEQ multiplex PCR; TCRdb lists only in-frame clones, some missing. V and J calls and clone size are those listed in that table; D and trimming were worked out from the DNA. The sample records under 500,000 clones, around 89% being singletons. V gene TRBV7-6 combines with J gene TRBJ2-2; unclear D gene. This receptor was taken from a woman in her thirties with acute or convalescent COVID-19. Sequencing was performed on peripheral blood. This chain's CDR3 is CASSLLAGELFF. Here the CDR3 DNA reads TGTGCCAGCAGCTTACTCGCCGGGGAGCTGTTTTTT.